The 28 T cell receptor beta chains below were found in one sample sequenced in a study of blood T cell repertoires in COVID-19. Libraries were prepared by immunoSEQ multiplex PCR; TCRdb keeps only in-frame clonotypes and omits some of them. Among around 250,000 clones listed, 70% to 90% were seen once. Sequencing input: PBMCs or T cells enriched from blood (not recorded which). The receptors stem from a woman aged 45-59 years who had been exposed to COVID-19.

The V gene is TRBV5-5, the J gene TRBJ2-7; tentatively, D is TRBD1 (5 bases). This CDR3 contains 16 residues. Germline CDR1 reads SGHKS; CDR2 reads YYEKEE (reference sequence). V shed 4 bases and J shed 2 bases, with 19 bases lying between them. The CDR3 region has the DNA TGTGCCAGCAGCCGAGACCCGACCCAGGGTACCTACGAGCAGTACTTC. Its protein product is CASSRDPTQGTYEQYF.

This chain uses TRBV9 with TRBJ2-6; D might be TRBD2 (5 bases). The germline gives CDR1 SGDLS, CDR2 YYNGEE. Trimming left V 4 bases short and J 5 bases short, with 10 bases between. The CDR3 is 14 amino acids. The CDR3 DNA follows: TGTGCCAGCAGCCCAGGAGGTAGGGCCAACGTCCTGACTTTC. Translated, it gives CASSPGGRANVLTF.

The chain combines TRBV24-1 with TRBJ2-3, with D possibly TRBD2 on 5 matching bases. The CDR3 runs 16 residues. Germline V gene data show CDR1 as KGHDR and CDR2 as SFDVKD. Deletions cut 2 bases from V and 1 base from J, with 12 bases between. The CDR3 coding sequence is TGTGCCACCAGTGATTCATCCCGGGGTCGCACAGATACGCAGTATTTT. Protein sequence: CATSDSSRGRTDTQYF.

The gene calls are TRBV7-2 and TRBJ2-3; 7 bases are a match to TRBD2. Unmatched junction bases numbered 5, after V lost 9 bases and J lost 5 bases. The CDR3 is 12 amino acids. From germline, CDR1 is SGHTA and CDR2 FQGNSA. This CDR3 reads CASSSSGDTQYF. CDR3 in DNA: TGTGCCAGTTCATCTAGCGGAGATACGCAGTATTTT.

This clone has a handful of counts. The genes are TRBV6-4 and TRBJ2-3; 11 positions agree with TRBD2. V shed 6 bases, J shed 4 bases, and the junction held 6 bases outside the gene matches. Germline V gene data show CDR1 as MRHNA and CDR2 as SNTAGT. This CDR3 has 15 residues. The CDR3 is CASSDSGGASDTQYF. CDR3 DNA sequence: TGTGCCAGCAGCGATAGCGGGGGGGCCTCAGATACGCAGTATTTT.

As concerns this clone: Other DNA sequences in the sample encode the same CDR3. The CDR3 DNA follows: TGTGCCAGCAGTGTAGCGGGGGGCTCCTACAATGAGCAGTTCTTC. Its protein product is CASSVAGGSYNEQFF. The rearrangement links TRBV6-4 to TRBJ2-1; 10 positions match TRBD2. The ends lost 4 bases at V and 0 bases at J; junction bases unmatched: 0. The CDR3 is 15 amino acids. Germline loops: CDR1 MRHNA, CDR2 SNTAGT.

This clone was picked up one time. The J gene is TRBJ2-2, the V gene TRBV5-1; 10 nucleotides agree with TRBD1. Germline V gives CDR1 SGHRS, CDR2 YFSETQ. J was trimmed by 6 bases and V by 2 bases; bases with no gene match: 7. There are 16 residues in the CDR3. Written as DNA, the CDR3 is TGCGCCAGCAGCTTTTCCGGACAGGGGGTCCCCGGGGAGCTGTTTTTT. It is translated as CASSFSGQGVPGELFF.

This chain's CDR3 is CASSGLRDTEAFF. The CDR3 nucleotides are TGTGCCAGCAGCGGGCTCCGGGACACTGAAGCTTTCTTT. The chain uses TRBV9 and TRBJ1-1, with unresolved D. Germline V gene lookup returns CDR1 SGDLS and CDR2 YYNGEE. Trimming shortened V by 3 bases and J by 3 bases, and 9 bases separated the two germline ends. This CDR3 contains 13 residues.

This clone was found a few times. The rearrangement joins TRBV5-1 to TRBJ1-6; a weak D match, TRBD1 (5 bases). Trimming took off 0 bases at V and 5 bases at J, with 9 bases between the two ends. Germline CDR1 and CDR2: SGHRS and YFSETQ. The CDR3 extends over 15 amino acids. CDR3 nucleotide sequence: TGCGCCAGCAGCTTGGCAGGGAAGGATAATTCACCCCTCCACTTT. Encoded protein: CASSLAGKDNSPLHF.

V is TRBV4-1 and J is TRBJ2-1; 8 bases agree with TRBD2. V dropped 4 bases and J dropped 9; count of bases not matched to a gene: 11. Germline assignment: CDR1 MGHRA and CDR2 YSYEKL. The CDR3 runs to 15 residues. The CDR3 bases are TGCGCCAGCAGCCGTATTGCCGGGGGGGGAGGTGAGCAGTTCTTC. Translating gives CASSRIAGGGGEQFF.

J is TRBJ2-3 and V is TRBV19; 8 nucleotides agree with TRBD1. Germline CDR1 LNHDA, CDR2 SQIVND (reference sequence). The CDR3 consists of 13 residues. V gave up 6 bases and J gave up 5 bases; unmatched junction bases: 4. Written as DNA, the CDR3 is TGTGCCAGTAGAGACAGGGGAGGAGATACGCAGTATTTT. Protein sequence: CASRDRGGDTQYF.

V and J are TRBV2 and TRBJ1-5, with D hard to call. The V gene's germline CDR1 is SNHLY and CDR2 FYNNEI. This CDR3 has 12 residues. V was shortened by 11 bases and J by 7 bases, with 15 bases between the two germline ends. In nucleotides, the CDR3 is TGTGCCTCGGGAGGGCAATCACAGCCCCAGCATTTT. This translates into CASGGQSQPQHF.

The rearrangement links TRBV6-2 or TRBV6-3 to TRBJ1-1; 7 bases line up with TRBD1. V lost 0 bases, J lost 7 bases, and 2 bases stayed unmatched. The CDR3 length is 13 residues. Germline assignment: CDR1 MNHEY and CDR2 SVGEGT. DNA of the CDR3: TGTGCCAGCAGTTACTCGACAGGGTTTGAAGCTTTCTTT. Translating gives CASSYSTGFEAFF.

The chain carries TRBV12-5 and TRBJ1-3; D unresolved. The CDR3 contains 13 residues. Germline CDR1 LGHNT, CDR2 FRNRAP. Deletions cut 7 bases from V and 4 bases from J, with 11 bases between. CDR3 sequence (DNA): TGTGCTAGTGCTCCGTTCTCGGGAAACACCATATATTTT. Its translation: CASAPFSGNTIYF.

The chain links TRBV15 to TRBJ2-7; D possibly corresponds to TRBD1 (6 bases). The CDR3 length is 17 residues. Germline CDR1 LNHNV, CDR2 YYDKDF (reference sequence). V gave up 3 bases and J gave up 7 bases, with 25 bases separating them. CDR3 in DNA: TGTGCCACCAGCAGGTGCTCCGGGACATGGATATGTTGGGAGCAGTACTTC. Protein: CATSRCSGTWICWEQYF.

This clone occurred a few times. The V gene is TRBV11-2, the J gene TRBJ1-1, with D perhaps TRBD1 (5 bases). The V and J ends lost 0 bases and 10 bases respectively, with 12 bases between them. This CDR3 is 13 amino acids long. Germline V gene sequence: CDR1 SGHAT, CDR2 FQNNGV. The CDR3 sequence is CASSLDLTGLAFF. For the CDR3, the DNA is TGTGCCAGCAGCTTAGATCTAACGGGACTAGCTTTCTTT.

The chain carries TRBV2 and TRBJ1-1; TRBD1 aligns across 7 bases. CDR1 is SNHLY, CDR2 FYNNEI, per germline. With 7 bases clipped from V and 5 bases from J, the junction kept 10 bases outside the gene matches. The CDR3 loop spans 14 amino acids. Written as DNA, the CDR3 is TGTGCCAGCATGTGGTGGCAGGGGGGTACTGAAGCTTTCTTT. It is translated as CASMWWQGGTEAFF.

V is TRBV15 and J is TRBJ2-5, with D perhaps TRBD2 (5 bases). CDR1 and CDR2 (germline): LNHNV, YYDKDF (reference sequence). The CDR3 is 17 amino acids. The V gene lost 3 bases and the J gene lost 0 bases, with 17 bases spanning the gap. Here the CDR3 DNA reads TGTGCCACCAGCAGGCGTCTGGGGAGTACGTACCAAGAGACCCAGTACTTC. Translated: CATSRRLGSTYQETQYF.

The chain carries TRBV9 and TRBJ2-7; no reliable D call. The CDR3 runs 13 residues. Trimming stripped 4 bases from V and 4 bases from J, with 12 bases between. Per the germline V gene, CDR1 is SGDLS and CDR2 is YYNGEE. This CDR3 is CASSPQAQYEQYF. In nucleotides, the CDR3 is TGTGCCAGCAGCCCCCAGGCTCAATACGAGCAGTACTTC.

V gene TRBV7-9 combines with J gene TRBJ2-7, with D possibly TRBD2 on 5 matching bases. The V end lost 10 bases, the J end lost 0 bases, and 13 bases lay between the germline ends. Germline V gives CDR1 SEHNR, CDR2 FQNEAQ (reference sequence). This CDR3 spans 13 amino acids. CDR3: CATLGTSSYEQYF. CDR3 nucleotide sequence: TGTGCCACCCTGGGAACTAGCTCCTACGAGCAGTACTTC.

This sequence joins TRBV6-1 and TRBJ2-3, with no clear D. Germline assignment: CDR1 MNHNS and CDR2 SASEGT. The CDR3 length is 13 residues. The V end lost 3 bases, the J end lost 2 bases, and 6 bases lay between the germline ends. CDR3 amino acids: CASSEAFTDTQYF. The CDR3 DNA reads TGTGCCAGCAGTGAGGCATTCACAGATACGCAGTATTTT.

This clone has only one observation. As DNA, the CDR3 is TGTGCCAGCAGCTTATGGGACAGGGGTACAGATACGCAGTATTTT. It codes for CASSLWDRGTDTQYF. The chain recombines TRBV7-2 with TRBJ2-3; 10 bases fit TRBD1. The V gene end was trimmed by 2 bases and the J gene end by 3 bases; junction bases not matched to a gene: 2. Germline V gene sequence: CDR1 SGHTA, CDR2 FQGNSA. This CDR3 spans 15 amino acids.

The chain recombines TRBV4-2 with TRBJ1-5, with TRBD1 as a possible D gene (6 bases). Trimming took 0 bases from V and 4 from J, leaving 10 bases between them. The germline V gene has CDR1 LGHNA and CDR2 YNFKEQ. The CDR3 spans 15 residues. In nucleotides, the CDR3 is TGTGCCAGCAGCCAAGAGGGGGCAGGGAATCAGCCCCAGCATTTT. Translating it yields CASSQEGAGNQPQHF.

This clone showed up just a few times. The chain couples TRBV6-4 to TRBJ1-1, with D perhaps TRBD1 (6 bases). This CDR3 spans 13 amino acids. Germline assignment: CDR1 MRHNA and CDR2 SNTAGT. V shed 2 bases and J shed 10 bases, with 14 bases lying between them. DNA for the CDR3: TGTGCCAGCAGTGACGACCAGGGGAAGGTAGCTTTCTTT. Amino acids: CASSDDQGKVAFF.

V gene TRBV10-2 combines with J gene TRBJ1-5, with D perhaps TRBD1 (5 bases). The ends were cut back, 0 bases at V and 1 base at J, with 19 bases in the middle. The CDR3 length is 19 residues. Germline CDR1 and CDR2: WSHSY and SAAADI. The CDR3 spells CASSESGFGAGPSNQPQHF. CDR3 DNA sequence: TGCGCCAGCAGTGAGTCTGGCTTTGGTGCGGGACCAAGCAATCAGCCCCAGCATTTT.

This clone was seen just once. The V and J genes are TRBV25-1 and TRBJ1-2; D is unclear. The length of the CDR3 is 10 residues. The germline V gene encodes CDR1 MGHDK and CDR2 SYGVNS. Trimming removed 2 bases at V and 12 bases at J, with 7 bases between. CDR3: CASSEPSDTF. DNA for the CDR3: TGTGCCAGCAGTGAACCGAGTGACACCTTC.

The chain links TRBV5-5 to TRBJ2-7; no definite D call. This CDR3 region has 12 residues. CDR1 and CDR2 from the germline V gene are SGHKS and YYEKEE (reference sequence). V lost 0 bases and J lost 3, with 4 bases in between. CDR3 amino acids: CASSLDFYEQYF. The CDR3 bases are TGTGCCAGCAGCTTGGACTTCTACGAGCAGTACTTC.

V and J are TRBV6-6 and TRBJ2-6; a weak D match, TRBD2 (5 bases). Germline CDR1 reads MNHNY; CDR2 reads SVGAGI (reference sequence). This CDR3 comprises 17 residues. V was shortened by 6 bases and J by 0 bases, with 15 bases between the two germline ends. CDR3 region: CASSRPTISSGANVLTF. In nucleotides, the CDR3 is TGTGCCAGCAGCCGACCGACTATTAGCTCTGGGGCCAACGTCCTGACTTTC.